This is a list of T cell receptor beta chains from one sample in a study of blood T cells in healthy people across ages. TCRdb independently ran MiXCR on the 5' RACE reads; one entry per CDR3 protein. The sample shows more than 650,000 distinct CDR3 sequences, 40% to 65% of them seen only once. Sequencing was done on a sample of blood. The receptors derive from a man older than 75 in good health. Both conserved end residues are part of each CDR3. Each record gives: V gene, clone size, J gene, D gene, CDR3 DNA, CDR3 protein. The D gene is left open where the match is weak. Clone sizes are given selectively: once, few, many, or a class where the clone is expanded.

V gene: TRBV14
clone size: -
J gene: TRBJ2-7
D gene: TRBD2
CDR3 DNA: TGTGCCAGCCGTCGAGCGGGGGCTTACGAGCAGTACTTC
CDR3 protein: CASRRAGAYEQYF

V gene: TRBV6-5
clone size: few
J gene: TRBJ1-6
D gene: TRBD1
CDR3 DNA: TGTGCCAGCAGTTACTCGACGACAGGGTTCAATTCACCCCTCCACTTT
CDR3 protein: CASSYSTTGFNSPLHF

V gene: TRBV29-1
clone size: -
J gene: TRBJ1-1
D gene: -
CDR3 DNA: TGCAGCGTTGAAGGTCAGACCGTGAACACTGAAGCTTTCTTT
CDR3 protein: CSVEGQTVNTEAFF

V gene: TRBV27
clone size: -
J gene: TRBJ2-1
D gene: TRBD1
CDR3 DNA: TGTGCCAGCAGTTTTTACTATACAGGGGCTGAGCAGTTCTTC
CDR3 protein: CASSFYYTGAEQFF

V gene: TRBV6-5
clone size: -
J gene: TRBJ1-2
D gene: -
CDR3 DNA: TGTGCCAGCAGTTCGAGTCCCGGGAGCCGGGGCGGCTACACCTTC
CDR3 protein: CASSSSPGSRGGYTF

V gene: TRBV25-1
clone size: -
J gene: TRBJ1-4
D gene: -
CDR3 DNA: TGTGCCAGCAGTCCCGCGGGTGGGGTTACTAATGAAAAACTGTTTTTT
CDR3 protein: CASSPAGGVTNEKLFF

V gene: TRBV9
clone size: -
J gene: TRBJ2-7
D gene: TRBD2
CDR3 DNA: TGTGCCAGCAGCGCTAGCGGCCAAAGCTCCTACGAGCAGTACTTC
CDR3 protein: CASSASGQSSYEQYF

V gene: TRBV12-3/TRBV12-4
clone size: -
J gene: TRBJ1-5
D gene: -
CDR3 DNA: TGTGCCAGCAGGCTGAGGGTCGGATTCAATCAGCCCCAGCATTTT
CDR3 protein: CASRLRVGFNQPQHF

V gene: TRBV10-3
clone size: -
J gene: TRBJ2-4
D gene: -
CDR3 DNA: TGTGCCATCAGTGAGTCAGTAGCCAAAAACATTCAGTACTTC
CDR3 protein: CAISESVAKNIQYF

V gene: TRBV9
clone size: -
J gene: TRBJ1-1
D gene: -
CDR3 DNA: TGTACCAGCAGCGACCGGGAACCCGGGAACACTGAAGCTTTCTTT
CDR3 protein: CTSSDREPGNTEAFF

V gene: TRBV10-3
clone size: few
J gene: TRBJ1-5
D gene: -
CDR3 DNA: TGTGCCATCAGTGCAACGGTTGATCAGCCCCAGCATTTT
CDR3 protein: CAISATVDQPQHF

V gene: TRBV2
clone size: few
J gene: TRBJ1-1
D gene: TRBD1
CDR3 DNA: TGTGCCAGCACCCTATCGGGGACAGGGGGCGCGAACACTGAAGCTTTCTTT
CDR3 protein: CASTLSGTGGANTEAFF

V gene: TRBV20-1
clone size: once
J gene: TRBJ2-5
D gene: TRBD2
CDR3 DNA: TGCAGTGCTAGAGATCTATTAGGGACTAAAAAAGAGCAGTACTTC
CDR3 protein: CSARDLLGTKKEQYF

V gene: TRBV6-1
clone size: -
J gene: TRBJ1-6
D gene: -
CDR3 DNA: TGTGCCAGCAGCAACGGTCCGGGGACTCTTCCTTCACCCCTCCACTTT
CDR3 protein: CASSNGPGTLPSPLHF

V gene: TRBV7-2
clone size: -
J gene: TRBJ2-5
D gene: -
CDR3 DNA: TGTGCCAGCAGCTTAGAGGGTAGAGGTCTGGATGAGCAGTACTTC
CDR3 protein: CASSLEGRGLDEQYF

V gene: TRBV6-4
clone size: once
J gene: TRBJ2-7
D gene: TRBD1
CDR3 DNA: TGTGCCAGCAGTGATAAGCCCGGGACAGGGGGCTTATACGAGCAGTACTTC
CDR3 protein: CASSDKPGTGGLYEQYF

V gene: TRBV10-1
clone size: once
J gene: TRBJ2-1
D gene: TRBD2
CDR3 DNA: TGCGCCAGCAGTGAGTCCCTAGCGGGAGGCCCGAGCTCCTACAATGAGCAGTTCTTC
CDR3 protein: CASSESLAGGPSSYNEQFF

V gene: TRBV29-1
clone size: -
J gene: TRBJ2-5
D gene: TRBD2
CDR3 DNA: TGCAGCGTTGATGCGGGAGGGCGGCAGACCCGGTACTTC
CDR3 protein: CSVDAGGRQTRYF

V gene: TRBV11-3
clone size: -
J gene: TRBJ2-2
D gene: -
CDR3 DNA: TGTGCCAGCAGCTCCTACCCCACCAGCACCGGGGAGCTGTTTTTT
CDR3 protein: CASSSYPTSTGELFF

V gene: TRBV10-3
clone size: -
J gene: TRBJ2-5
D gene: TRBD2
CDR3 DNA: TGTGCCATCAGATCTGGACTAGCGGGAGGGCCCTATGAGCAGTACTTC
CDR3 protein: CAIRSGLAGGPYEQYF

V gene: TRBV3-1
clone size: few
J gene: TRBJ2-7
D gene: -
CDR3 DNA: TGTGCCAGCAGCTACAGGGAATCCCCCTACGAGCAGTACTTC
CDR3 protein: CASSYRESPYEQYF

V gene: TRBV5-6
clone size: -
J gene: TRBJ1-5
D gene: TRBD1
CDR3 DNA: TGTGCCAGCAGCTCCTCCGACAGGGGCAATCAGCCCCAGCATTTT
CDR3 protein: CASSSSDRGNQPQHF

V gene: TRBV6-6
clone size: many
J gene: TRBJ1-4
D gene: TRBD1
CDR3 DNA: TGTGCCAGCAGCCTCGACAGGGACGGGACAACTAATGAAAAACTGTTTTTT
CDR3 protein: CASSLDRDGTTNEKLFF

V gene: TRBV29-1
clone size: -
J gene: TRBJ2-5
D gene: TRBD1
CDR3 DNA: TGCAGCGTTCAAGAGCCGGGACAGACGATAGTCTACAAGCAGTACTTC
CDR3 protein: CSVQEPGQTIVYKQYF

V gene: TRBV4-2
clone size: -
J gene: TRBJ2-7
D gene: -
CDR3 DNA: TGTGCCAGCAGCCAAGAGTATGAGTTCTCCGAGCAGTACTTC
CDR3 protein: CASSQEYEFSEQYF

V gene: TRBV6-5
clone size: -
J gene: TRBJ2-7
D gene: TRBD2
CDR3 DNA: TGTGCCAGCAGTGACCCCGGGACTAGTGACTACGAGCAGTACTTC
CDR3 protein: CASSDPGTSDYEQYF

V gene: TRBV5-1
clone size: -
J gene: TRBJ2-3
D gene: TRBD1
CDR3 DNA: TGCGCCAGCAGCCCCAAGGGACAGCATAACGAAAATACGCAGTATTTT
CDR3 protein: CASSPKGQHNENTQYF

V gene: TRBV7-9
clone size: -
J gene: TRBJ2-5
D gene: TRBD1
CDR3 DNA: TGTGCCAGCAGCAGCGGACAGGTCCAAAGGGCCCAGTACTTC
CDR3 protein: CASSSGQVQRAQYF

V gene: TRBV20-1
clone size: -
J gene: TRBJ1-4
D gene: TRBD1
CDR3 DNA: TGCAGTGCTTCCCGGGACAGGGGGTCCGAAAAACTGTTTTTT
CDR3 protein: CSASRDRGSEKLFF

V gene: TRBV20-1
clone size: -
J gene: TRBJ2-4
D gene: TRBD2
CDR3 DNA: TGCAGTGCTAGACTAGCGGGAGTTTCCAAAAACATTCAGTACTTC
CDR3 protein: CSARLAGVSKNIQYF

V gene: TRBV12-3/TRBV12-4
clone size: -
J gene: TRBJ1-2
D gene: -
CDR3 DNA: TGTGCCAGCAGTTTAGCGGAGGGAGCTAACTATGGCTACACCTTC
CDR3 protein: CASSLAEGANYGYTF

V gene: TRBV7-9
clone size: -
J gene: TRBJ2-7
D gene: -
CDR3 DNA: TGTGCCAGCAGCACCCGGGACATCCCTTGGGAGCAGTACTTC
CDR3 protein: CASSTRDIPWEQYF

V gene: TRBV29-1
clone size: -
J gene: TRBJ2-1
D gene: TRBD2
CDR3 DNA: TGCAGCGTCATACTAGCGGGAGTTTCCCATGAGCAGTTCTTC
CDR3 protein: CSVILAGVSHEQFF

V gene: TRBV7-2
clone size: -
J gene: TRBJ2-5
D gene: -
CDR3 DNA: TGTGCCAGCAGCGCAGTGGGGCAGACATTCCAAGAGACCCAGTACTTC
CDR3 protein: CASSAVGQTFQETQYF

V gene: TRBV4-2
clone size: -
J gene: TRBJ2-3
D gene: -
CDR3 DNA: TGTGCCAGCAGCCAAGATCCCAGTATTGGCACAGATACGCAGTATTTT
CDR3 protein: CASSQDPSIGTDTQYF

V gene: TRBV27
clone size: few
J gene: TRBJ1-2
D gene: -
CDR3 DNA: TGTGCCAGCAGTTCCGGGGTTGGCTACACCTTC
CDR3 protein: CASSSGVGYTF

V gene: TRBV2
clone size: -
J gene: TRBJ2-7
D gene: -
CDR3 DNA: TGTGCCAGCAGTCGAATACTGGGGGAGCAGTACTTC
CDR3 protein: CASSRILGEQYF

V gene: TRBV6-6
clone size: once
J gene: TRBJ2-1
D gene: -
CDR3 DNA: TGTGCCAGCAGTTCCCAGAAGGATGAGCAGTTCTTC
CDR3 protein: CASSSQKDEQFF

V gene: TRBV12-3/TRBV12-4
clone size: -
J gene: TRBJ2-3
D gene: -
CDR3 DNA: TGTGCCAGCAGTTTTGGCGGAGGGAGCACAGATACGCAGTATTTT
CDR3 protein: CASSFGGGSTDTQYF

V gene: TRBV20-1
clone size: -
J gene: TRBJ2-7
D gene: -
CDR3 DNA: TGCAATGCTAGATTCCCGACAGTAAGTTACGAGCAGTACTTC
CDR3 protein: CNARFPTVSYEQYF

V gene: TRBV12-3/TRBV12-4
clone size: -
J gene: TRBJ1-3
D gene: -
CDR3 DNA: TGTGCCAACCGAGTCGAGGGTGTCTCTGGAAGCACCATATATTTT
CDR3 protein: CANRVEGVSGSTIYF

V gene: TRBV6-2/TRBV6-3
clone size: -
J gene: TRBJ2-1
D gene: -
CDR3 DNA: TGTGCCAGCAGTTACTGGAGGACAAGATACAATGAGCAGTTCTTC
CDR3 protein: CASSYWRTRYNEQFF

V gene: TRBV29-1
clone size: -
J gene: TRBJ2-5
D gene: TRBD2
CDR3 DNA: TGCAGCGTGGGACGGGGGGAAGAGACCCAGTACTTC
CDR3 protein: CSVGRGEETQYF

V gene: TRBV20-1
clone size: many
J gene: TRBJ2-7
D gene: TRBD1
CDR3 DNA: TGCAGTGCGGGACAGGGGAACAACGAGCAGTACTTC
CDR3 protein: CSAGQGNNEQYF

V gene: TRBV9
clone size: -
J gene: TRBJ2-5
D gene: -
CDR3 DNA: TGTGCCAGCAGCTCGATCGGAGAGACCCAGTACTTC
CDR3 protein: CASSSIGETQYF

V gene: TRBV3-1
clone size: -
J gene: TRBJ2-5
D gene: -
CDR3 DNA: TGTGCCAGCAGCCCCTCCCGGCAGCTGAGGCAAGAGACCCAGTACTTC
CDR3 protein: CASSPSRQLRQETQYF

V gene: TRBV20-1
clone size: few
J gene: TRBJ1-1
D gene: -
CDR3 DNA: TGCAGTGCTAGAGATCAAGAGGTATTCGGGGTCGCTTTCTTT
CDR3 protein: CSARDQEVFGVAFF

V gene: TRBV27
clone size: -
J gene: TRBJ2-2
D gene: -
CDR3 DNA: TGTGCCAGCAGTTTCGCAGGGCGGATCGGGGAGCTGTTTTTT
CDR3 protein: CASSFAGRIGELFF

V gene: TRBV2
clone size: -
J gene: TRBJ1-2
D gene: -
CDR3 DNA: TGTGCCAGCACGGAGGACAAATATGGCTACACCTTC
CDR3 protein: CASTEDKYGYTF

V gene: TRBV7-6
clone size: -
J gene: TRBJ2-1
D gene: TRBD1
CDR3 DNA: TGTGCCAGCAGCTTAGTAGGACAGGGGGCGGGCGAGCAGTTCTTC
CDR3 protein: CASSLVGQGAGEQFF

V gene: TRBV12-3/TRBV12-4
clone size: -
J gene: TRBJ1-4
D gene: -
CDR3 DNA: TGTGCCAGCAGTAACACAACAACTAATGAAAAACTGTTTTTT
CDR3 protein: CASSNTTTNEKLFF

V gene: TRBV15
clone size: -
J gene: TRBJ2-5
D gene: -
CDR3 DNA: TGTGCCACCAGCAGAGTTTCTGGGGCCCTCCGAACAGAGACCCAGTACTTC
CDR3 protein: CATSRVSGALRTETQYF

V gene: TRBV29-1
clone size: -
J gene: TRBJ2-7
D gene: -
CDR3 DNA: TGCAGCGTGGACACTACTTCCTACGAGCAGTACTTC
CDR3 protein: CSVDTTSYEQYF

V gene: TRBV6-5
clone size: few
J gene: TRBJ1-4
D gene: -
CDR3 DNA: TGTGCCAGCAGTTACACAACTAATGAAAAACTGTTTTTT
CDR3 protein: CASSYTTNEKLFF

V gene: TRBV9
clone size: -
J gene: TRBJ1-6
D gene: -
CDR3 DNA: TGTGCCAGCAGCGTAGGGAGTACCTCCTATAATTCACCCCTCCACTTT
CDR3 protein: CASSVGSTSYNSPLHF

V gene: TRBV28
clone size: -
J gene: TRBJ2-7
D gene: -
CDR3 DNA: TGTGCCAACAGTTTATCAGGGCTAGGTTTGGACGAGCAGTACTTC
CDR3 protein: CANSLSGLGLDEQYF

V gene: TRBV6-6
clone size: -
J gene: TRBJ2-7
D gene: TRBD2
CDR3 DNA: TGTGCCAGCAGTCCCCGAGGAGGAGGGAGGGACGAGCAGTACTTC
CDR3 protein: CASSPRGGGRDEQYF

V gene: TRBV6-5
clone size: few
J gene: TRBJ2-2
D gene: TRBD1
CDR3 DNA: TGTGCCAGCAGTTACACACAGGGGAACGGGGAGCTGTTTTTT
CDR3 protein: CASSYTQGNGELFF

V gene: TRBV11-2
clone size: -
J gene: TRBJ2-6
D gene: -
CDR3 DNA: TGTGCCAGCAGCTTTAATGGTGGGTCTGGGGCCAACGTCCTGACTTTC
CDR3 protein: CASSFNGGSGANVLTF